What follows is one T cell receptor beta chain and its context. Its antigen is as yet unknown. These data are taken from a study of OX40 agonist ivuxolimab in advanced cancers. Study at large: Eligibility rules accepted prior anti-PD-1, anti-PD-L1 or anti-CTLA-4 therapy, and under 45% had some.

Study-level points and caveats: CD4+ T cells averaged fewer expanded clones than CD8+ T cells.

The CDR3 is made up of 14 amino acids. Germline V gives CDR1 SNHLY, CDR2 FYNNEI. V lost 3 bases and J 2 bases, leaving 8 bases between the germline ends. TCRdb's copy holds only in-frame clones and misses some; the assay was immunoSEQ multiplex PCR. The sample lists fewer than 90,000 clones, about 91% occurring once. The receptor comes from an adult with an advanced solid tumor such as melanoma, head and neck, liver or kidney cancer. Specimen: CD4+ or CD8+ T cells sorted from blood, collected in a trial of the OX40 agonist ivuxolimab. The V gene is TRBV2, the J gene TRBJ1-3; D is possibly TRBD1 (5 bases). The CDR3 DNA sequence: TGTGCCAGCAGTGATCAGGGCCCTGGAAACACCATATATTTT. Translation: CASSDQGPGNTIYF. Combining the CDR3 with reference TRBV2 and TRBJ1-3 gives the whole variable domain EPEVTQTPSHQVTQMGQEVILRCVPISNHLYFYWYRQILGQKVEFLVSFYNNEISEKSEIFDDQFSVERPDGSNFTLKIRSTKLEDSAMYFCASSDQGPGNTIYFGEGSWLTVV.